The 8 T cell receptor beta chains reported below all come from one sample, sequenced in a study of CD8 T cells in Susac syndrome. An amount of RNA that ranged from roughly 0.5 to 1 ug was reverse transcribed with random hexamers. One entry per CDR3 protein results from TCRdb running MiXCR on the immunoSEQ multiplex PCR reads. The sample has a few hundred thousand distinct CDR3 sequences, 95% seen once. The sample comprised CD4+ T cells from PBMCs. The receptor source for this set is a human donor with multiple sclerosis.

The chain joins TRBV15 to TRBJ2-1; D ambiguous. The V gene's germline CDR1 is LNHNV and CDR2 YYDKDF (reference sequence). This CDR3 has 14 amino acids. Trimming removed 8 bases at V and 0 bases at J, with 11 bases between. The CDR3 DNA sequence: TGTGCCACCGAAGTGAGGAGCTCCTACAATGAGCAGTTCTTC. It specifies CATEVRSSYNEQFF.

This chain uses TRBV7-8 with TRBJ2-1; D unresolved. This CDR3 has 14 residues. In germline, CDR1 is SGHVS, CDR2 FQNEAQ. V was shortened by 1 base and J by 2 bases, with 6 bases between the two germline ends. The CDR3 DNA reads as TGTGCCAGCAGCTTAGGAGAGGCCTACAATGAGCAGTTCTTC. Its protein product is CASSLGEAYNEQFF.

This rearrangement joins TRBV3-1 to TRBJ2-3; D remains unclear. Trimming took 0 bases from V and 2 from J, leaving 6 bases between them. The germline V gene encodes CDR1 LGHDT and CDR2 YNNKEL (reference sequence). CDR3 length equals 14 residues. The CDR3 loop is CASSQDVATDTQYF. The CDR3 bases are TGTGCCAGCAGCCAAGATGTTGCCACAGATACGCAGTATTTT.

This chain connects TRBV29-1 to TRBJ2-3; no clear D gene. V lost 6 bases and J 4 bases, leaving 11 bases between the germline ends. The length of the CDR3 is 12 residues. Looked up from germline, CDR1 is SQVTM and CDR2 is ANQGSEA. CDR3 coding DNA: TGCAGCGTGGTGGGTGGCTCAGATACGCAGTATTTT. It yields the protein CSVVGGSDTQYF.

The V and J genes are TRBV7-9 and TRBJ2-1; D may correspond to TRBD1 or TRBD2 (5 bases each). V dropped 2 bases and J dropped 1 base, with 12 bases sitting between them. The V gene's germline CDR1 is SEHNR and CDR2 FQNEAQ (reference sequence). This CDR3 spans 16 amino acids. The CDR3 DNA follows: TGTGCCAGCAGCTTATCTGGGGGATTATCCTACAATGAGCAGTTCTTC. It encodes CASSLSGGLSYNEQFF.

The chain carries TRBV20-1 and TRBJ2-7; unclear D gene. V shed 7 bases and J shed 0 bases, with 10 bases lying between them. This CDR3 has 12 amino acids. In germline, CDR1 is DFQATT, CDR2 SNEGSKA (reference sequence). The CDR3 region is CSGRSYSYEQYF. In DNA, the CDR3 is TGCAGTGGCCGGAGCTACTCCTACGAGCAGTACTTC.

This sequence joins TRBV27 and TRBJ2-5, with TRBD2 identical over 11 bases. From germline, CDR1 is MNHEY and CDR2 SMNVEV (reference sequence). CDR3 length equals 17 residues. The V segment lost 1 base and the J segment 5 bases; nucleotides outside the gene matches: 9. The CDR3: CASSLLAGGLPAETQYF. CDR3 nucleotides: TGTGCCAGCAGTTTATTAGCGGGAGGGCTCCCCGCTGAGACCCAGTACTTC.

This clonotype was seen once. The rearrangement joins TRBV30 to TRBJ1-4, with D possibly TRBD1 on 5 matching bases. V gave up 8 bases and J gave up 3 bases, with 16 bases separating them. This CDR3 spans 14 amino acids. The germline V gene encodes CDR1 GTSNPN and CDR2 SVGIG (reference sequence). CDR3 loop: CAGNQGLANEKLFF. CDR3 DNA sequence: TGTGCCGGCAATCAGGGTCTCGCTAATGAAAAACTGTTTTTT.